This TCR beta chain was recovered during a study of response to subunit inactivated influenza vaccine. The table lists this clonotype with a few counts. Its antigen remains unknown. TCRdb reprocessed the RT-PCR reads via MiXCR and lists one record per CDR3 protein. The sample carries around 490,000 distinct CDR3 sequences, approximately 7.6% recorded once. Notes on the study in general: Few new T cells, the authors suggested, are recruited by each seasonal influenza vaccination.

This sequence originates from a man aged 50 to 75 who received an inactivated influenza vaccine. This specimen consisted of PBMCs from blood, obtained less than 30 months after vaccination.

This CDR3 reads CASSLAVDSPLHF. In DNA form, the CDR3 reads TGTGCCAGCAGCTTAGCAGTTGATTCACCCCTCCACTTT. The chain links TRBV7-2 to TRBJ1-6; D is uncertain. V was trimmed by 0 bases and J by 8 bases, leaving 5 bases between them. The germline gives CDR1 SGHTA, CDR2 FQGNSA. The CDR3 runs 13 residues.